These T cell receptor beta chains were read from a single sample in a study of blood T cell repertoires in COVID-19. The method was immunoSEQ multiplex PCR; TCRdb's version includes in-frame clones alone and lacks a portion of them. In the table there are about 360,000 clones, around 84% of which are singletons. Sequences were obtained from peripheral blood. These receptors were obtained from a human donor with acute or convalescent COVID-19. The donor label of this sample is uncertain. CDR3s include the opening cysteine and the closing phenylalanine or tryptophan. Each record gives: D gene, V gene, J gene, clone size, CDR3 protein, CDR3 DNA. The D gene is left open where the match is weak. Clone size appears in some rows only: once, few, many, or a class for an expanded clone.

d_call: .
v_call: TRBV7-4
j_call: TRBJ1-5
clone_size: .
cdr3_aa: CASRYGGVNQPQHF
cdr3_nt: TGTGCCAGCAGGTACGGAGGTGTCAATCAGCCCCAGCATTTT

d_call: TRBD1
v_call: TRBV10-3
j_call: TRBJ1-5
clone_size: .
cdr3_aa: CATINSTGGDRYQPQHF
cdr3_nt: TGTGCCACTATCAACTCGACAGGGGGGGATCGGTATCAGCCCCAGCATTTT

d_call: TRBD1
v_call: TRBV20-1
j_call: TRBJ1-2
clone_size: .
cdr3_aa: CSASPQGAVYGYTF
cdr3_nt: TGCAGTGCTAGTCCCCAGGGGGCAGTCTATGGCTACACCTTC

d_call: .
v_call: TRBV20-1
j_call: TRBJ1-5
clone_size: once
cdr3_aa: CSASLGQGGNQPQHF
cdr3_nt: TGCAGTGCTAGTCTGGGGCAGGGCGGCAATCAGCCCCAGCATTTT

d_call: .
v_call: TRBV10-2
j_call: TRBJ2-2
clone_size: .
cdr3_aa: CASIGAGRTGELFF
cdr3_nt: TGCGCCAGCATTGGGGCGGGGCGCACCGGGGAGCTGTTTTTT

d_call: TRBD2
v_call: TRBV9
j_call: TRBJ2-3
clone_size: .
cdr3_aa: CASSESPAGGYTDTQYF
cdr3_nt: TGTGCCAGCAGCGAATCCCCAGCGGGGGGCTATACAGATACGCAGTATTTT

d_call: TRBD1
v_call: TRBV28
j_call: TRBJ1-5
clone_size: .
cdr3_aa: CASSWLGQGDNQPQHF
cdr3_nt: TGTGCCAGCAGTTGGCTGGGACAGGGGGACAATCAGCCCCAGCATTTT

d_call: TRBD1
v_call: TRBV11-2
j_call: TRBJ2-7
clone_size: few
cdr3_aa: CASSPGDWDRESLEQYF
cdr3_nt: TGTGCCAGCAGCCCCGGGGATTGGGACAGGGAAAGTCTCGAGCAGTACTTC

d_call: TRBD1
v_call: TRBV2
j_call: TRBJ1-6
clone_size: .
cdr3_aa: CASSAGQGFSLHF
cdr3_nt: TGTGCCAGCAGTGCGGGACAGGGTTTTTCCCTCCACTTT

d_call: .
v_call: TRBV18
j_call: TRBJ2-7
clone_size: .
cdr3_aa: CASSPQGFSYEQYF
cdr3_nt: TGTGCCAGCTCACCACAGGGGTTTTCCTACGAGCAGTACTTC

d_call: TRBD1
v_call: TRBV12-3/TRBV12-4
j_call: TRBJ1-2
clone_size: .
cdr3_aa: CASSSGGVYGYTF
cdr3_nt: TGTGCCAGCAGTTCAGGGGGCGTCTATGGCTACACCTTC

d_call: TRBD2
v_call: TRBV5-1
j_call: TRBJ2-1
clone_size: .
cdr3_aa: CASSSLPSGRASEQFF
cdr3_nt: TGCGCCAGCAGCAGCCTCCCTAGCGGGAGGGCCAGTGAGCAGTTCTTC

d_call: .
v_call: TRBV27
j_call: TRBJ1-2
clone_size: .
cdr3_aa: CASSPLRGQGGYGYTF
cdr3_nt: TGTGCCAGCAGTCCCCTTAGAGGGCAGGGAGGCTATGGCTACACCTTC

d_call: .
v_call: TRBV11-2
j_call: TRBJ1-4
clone_size: .
cdr3_aa: CASSPQGLATNEKLFF
cdr3_nt: TGTGCCAGCAGCCCCCAGGGACTCGCAACTAATGAAAAACTGTTTTTT

d_call: .
v_call: TRBV7-2
j_call: TRBJ1-1
clone_size: .
cdr3_aa: CASSYRVNTEAFF
cdr3_nt: TGTGCCAGCAGCTACAGGGTGAACACTGAAGCTTTCTTT

d_call: .
v_call: TRBV15
j_call: TRBJ2-1
clone_size: .
cdr3_aa: CATSRPYFQQFF
cdr3_nt: TGTGCCACCAGCAGACCGTACTTCCAGCAGTTCTTC

d_call: .
v_call: TRBV7-2
j_call: TRBJ1-2
clone_size: .
cdr3_aa: CASSFPGVGEYTF
cdr3_nt: TGTGCCAGCAGCTTTCCCGGTGTTGGAGAGTACACCTTC

d_call: TRBD2
v_call: TRBV15
j_call: TRBJ2-7
clone_size: once
cdr3_aa: CATSRGFTSGNHEQYF
cdr3_nt: TGTGCCACCAGCAGAGGGTTCACTAGCGGGAACCACGAGCAGTACTTC

d_call: .
v_call: TRBV19
j_call: TRBJ1-1
clone_size: .
cdr3_aa: CATRSGGVKTEAFF
cdr3_nt: TGTGCCACCAGGAGCGGGGGGGTTAAGACTGAAGCTTTCTTT

d_call: .
v_call: TRBV5-1
j_call: TRBJ1-1
clone_size: .
cdr3_aa: CASSPSNRMNTEAFF
cdr3_nt: TGCGCCAGCAGCCCCTCGAACAGGATGAACACTGAAGCTTTCTTT

d_call: TRBD2
v_call: TRBV7-8
j_call: TRBJ2-4
clone_size: .
cdr3_aa: CASSSDAFTSGGWGSNIQYF
cdr3_nt: TGTGCCAGCAGCTCCGACGCTTTTACTAGCGGGGGGTGGGGATCAAACATTCAGTACTTC

d_call: TRBD2
v_call: TRBV7-9
j_call: TRBJ2-1
clone_size: once
cdr3_aa: CASSFQSGRANEQFF
cdr3_nt: TGTGCCAGCAGCTTTCAGAGCGGGAGGGCCAATGAGCAGTTCTTC

d_call: TRBD2
v_call: TRBV3-1/TRBV3-2
j_call: TRBJ2-1
clone_size: once
cdr3_aa: CASSQGLAGWGNEQFF
cdr3_nt: TGTGCCAGCAGCCAAGGACTAGCGGGATGGGGCAATGAGCAGTTCTTC

d_call: TRBD1
v_call: TRBV2
j_call: TRBJ2-2
clone_size: .
cdr3_aa: CASTWDRGRAGELFF
cdr3_nt: TGTGCCAGCACCTGGGACAGGGGGCGCGCCGGGGAGCTGTTTTTT

d_call: .
v_call: TRBV5-1
j_call: TRBJ1-4
clone_size: .
cdr3_aa: CASSGGTLPFWNEKLFF
cdr3_nt: TGCGCCAGCAGCGGGGGGACCCTACCCTTCTGGAATGAAAAACTGTTTTTT

d_call: .
v_call: TRBV18
j_call: TRBJ2-2
clone_size: .
cdr3_aa: CASSEDQGGTGELFF
cdr3_nt: TGTGCCAGCTCGGAAGATCAGGGTGGTACCGGGGAGCTGTTTTTT

d_call: .
v_call: TRBV15
j_call: TRBJ1-1
clone_size: .
cdr3_aa: CATSSAQAGMNTEAFF
cdr3_nt: TGTGCCACCAGCAGTGCTCAGGCGGGCATGAACACTGAAGCTTTCTTT

d_call: TRBD1
v_call: TRBV5-5
j_call: TRBJ1-2
clone_size: .
cdr3_aa: CASSFRDRGNYGYTF
cdr3_nt: TGTGCCAGCAGCTTCCGGGACAGGGGAAACTATGGCTACACCTTC

d_call: .
v_call: TRBV7-2
j_call: TRBJ1-1
clone_size: .
cdr3_aa: CASSLWGLGTEAFF
cdr3_nt: TGTGCCAGCAGCTTATGGGGGCTTGGGACTGAAGCTTTCTTT

d_call: .
v_call: TRBV12-3/TRBV12-4
j_call: TRBJ2-7
clone_size: .
cdr3_aa: CASSLGGNEQYF
cdr3_nt: TGTGCCAGCAGTTTAGGAGGAAACGAGCAGTACTTC

d_call: .
v_call: TRBV18
j_call: TRBJ1-5
clone_size: .
cdr3_aa: CASSRHREDNQPQHF
cdr3_nt: TGTGCCAGCTCCCGGCATAGGGAGGACAATCAGCCCCAGCATTTT

d_call: .
v_call: TRBV7-9
j_call: TRBJ1-2
clone_size: .
cdr3_aa: CASSRMTGGSGYTF
cdr3_nt: TGTGCCAGCAGCCGGATGACGGGGGGCTCTGGCTACACCTTC

d_call: TRBD2
v_call: TRBV5-1
j_call: TRBJ2-1
clone_size: few
cdr3_aa: CASSSPTSGQFF
cdr3_nt: TGCGCCAGCAGCTCGCCGACTAGCGGACAGTTCTTC

d_call: .
v_call: TRBV18
j_call: TRBJ1-2
clone_size: .
cdr3_aa: CASSGGARAYGYTF
cdr3_nt: TGTGCCAGCTCAGGGGGGGCCCGGGCCTATGGCTACACCTTC

d_call: .
v_call: TRBV11-2
j_call: TRBJ1-1
clone_size: .
cdr3_aa: CASSLDPGSGTEAFF
cdr3_nt: TGTGCCAGCAGCTTAGATCCAGGGTCAGGAACTGAAGCTTTCTTT

d_call: TRBD2
v_call: TRBV6-6
j_call: TRBJ2-7
clone_size: .
cdr3_aa: CASRPRTSGTYEQYF
cdr3_nt: TGTGCCAGCAGACCAAGGACTAGCGGGACCTACGAGCAGTACTTC

d_call: .
v_call: TRBV28
j_call: TRBJ1-1
clone_size: .
cdr3_aa: CAGRKTRGLTNTEAFF
cdr3_nt: TGTGCCGGGAGAAAGACCCGCGGTCTGACGAACACTGAAGCTTTCTTT

d_call: .
v_call: TRBV18
j_call: TRBJ1-2
clone_size: .
cdr3_aa: CASSPTWGSTNYGYTF
cdr3_nt: TGTGCCAGCTCACCGACTTGGGGCAGCACTAACTATGGCTACACCTTC

d_call: .
v_call: TRBV12-5
j_call: TRBJ1-1
clone_size: .
cdr3_aa: CASGLDYRMNTEAFF
cdr3_nt: TGTGCTAGTGGTTTGGATTACAGGATGAACACTGAAGCTTTCTTT

d_call: TRBD1
v_call: TRBV3-1/TRBV3-2
j_call: TRBJ2-5
clone_size: .
cdr3_aa: CASSRYSPGQVYRETQYF
cdr3_nt: TGTGCCAGCAGCCGATACTCACCGGGACAGGTCTACCGAGAGACCCAGTACTTC

d_call: TRBD2
v_call: TRBV2
j_call: TRBJ2-2
clone_size: .
cdr3_aa: CASTPSGRAPGELFF
cdr3_nt: TGTGCCAGCACCCCAAGCGGGAGGGCCCCCGGGGAGCTGTTTTTT

d_call: TRBD1
v_call: TRBV6-5
j_call: TRBJ1-5
clone_size: .
cdr3_aa: CASRKTGRNQPQHF
cdr3_nt: TGTGCCAGCAGGAAGACAGGGCGCAATCAGCCCCAGCATTTT

d_call: .
v_call: TRBV21-1
j_call: TRBJ2-7
clone_size: .
cdr3_aa: CASSKEPIKQLKYYEQYF
cdr3_nt: TGTGCCAGCAGCAAAGAACCCATCAAACAGTTGAAGTACTACGAGCAGTACTTC

d_call: TRBD2
v_call: TRBV7-8
j_call: TRBJ2-3
clone_size: .
cdr3_aa: CASSSASGRNTDTQYF
cdr3_nt: TGTGCCAGCAGCTCCGCTAGCGGGAGGAACACAGATACGCAGTATTTT

d_call: TRBD1
v_call: TRBV6-5
j_call: TRBJ1-5
clone_size: .
cdr3_aa: CASGPRGFEQPQHF
cdr3_nt: TGTGCCAGTGGGCCCAGGGGGTTTGAGCAGCCCCAGCATTTT

d_call: .
v_call: TRBV28
j_call: TRBJ1-1
clone_size: .
cdr3_aa: CASSLGGRAEAFF
cdr3_nt: TGTGCCAGCAGTTTAGGGGGGAGAGCTGAAGCTTTCTTT

d_call: .
v_call: TRBV11-2
j_call: TRBJ1-1
clone_size: .
cdr3_aa: CASSLTVPKAFF
cdr3_nt: TGTGCCAGCAGCTTAACGGTCCCGAAAGCTTTCTTT

d_call: .
v_call: TRBV11-1
j_call: TRBJ2-3
clone_size: few
cdr3_aa: CASRGRGTQYF
cdr3_nt: TGTGCCAGCAGGGGTAGAGGTACGCAGTATTTT

d_call: TRBD2
v_call: TRBV7-9
j_call: TRBJ2-1
clone_size: .
cdr3_aa: CASSLGGTSLYNEQFF
cdr3_nt: TGTGCCAGCAGCTTAGGGGGGACTAGCCTTTACAATGAGCAGTTCTTC

d_call: TRBD2
v_call: TRBV28
j_call: TRBJ2-3
clone_size: .
cdr3_aa: CASSFPTSGGAREPDTQYF
cdr3_nt: TGTGCCAGCAGTTTCCCCACTAGCGGGGGGGCAAGGGAACCAGATACGCAGTATTTT

d_call: TRBD2
v_call: TRBV7-8
j_call: TRBJ2-1
clone_size: .
cdr3_aa: CASSLVGGRAVDEQFF
cdr3_nt: TGTGCCAGCAGCTTAGTGGGCGGGAGGGCCGTCGATGAGCAGTTCTTC

d_call: .
v_call: TRBV3-1/TRBV3-2
j_call: TRBJ2-1
clone_size: .
cdr3_aa: CASSTRQSYNEQFF
cdr3_nt: TGTGCCAGCAGTACTAGACAATCCTACAATGAGCAGTTCTTC

d_call: .
v_call: TRBV5-1
j_call: TRBJ2-1
clone_size: .
cdr3_aa: CASTQGSYNEQFF
cdr3_nt: TGCGCCAGCACCCAGGGTTCCTACAATGAGCAGTTCTTC

d_call: .
v_call: TRBV6-5
j_call: TRBJ1-2
clone_size: .
cdr3_aa: CASSYGAEYGYTF
cdr3_nt: TGTGCCAGCAGTTACGGGGCGGAATATGGCTACACCTTC

d_call: .
v_call: TRBV19
j_call: TRBJ1-4
clone_size: .
cdr3_aa: CASRLAGGGEKLFF
cdr3_nt: TGTGCCAGTAGATTGGCGGGGGGAGGAGAAAAACTGTTTTTT

d_call: .
v_call: TRBV5-1
j_call: TRBJ2-1
clone_size: .
cdr3_aa: CASSLVDTDEQFF
cdr3_nt: TGCGCCAGCAGCTTGGTGGACACCGATGAGCAGTTCTTC

d_call: TRBD2
v_call: TRBV5-4
j_call: TRBJ2-1
clone_size: .
cdr3_aa: CASSLGLAGGGEQFF
cdr3_nt: TGTGCCAGCAGCTTGGGACTAGCGGGGGGCGGGGAGCAGTTCTTC

d_call: TRBD1
v_call: TRBV28
j_call: TRBJ1-2
clone_size: .
cdr3_aa: CASRQGVLGYTF
cdr3_nt: TGTGCCAGCAGGCAGGGGGTCTTAGGCTACACCTTC

d_call: TRBD1
v_call: TRBV28
j_call: TRBJ2-5
clone_size: .
cdr3_aa: CASSFGGTGMTQYF
cdr3_nt: TGTGCCAGCAGTTTCGGCGGGACAGGGATGACCCAGTACTTC